The next 12 T cell receptor beta chains were all read from a single sample in a study of CD8 T cells in ankylosing spondylitis. Overall study findings and caveats: Typical of ankylosing spondylitis blood, it appeared, was a TCR beta motif of 7 or 8 highly homologous variants.

TCRdb independently ran MiXCR on the 5' RACE reads; one entry per CDR3 protein. The repertoire consists of more than 600,000 distinct CDR3 sequences, with about 20% occurring once and the leading ten covering 15% to 20%. These receptors have no known antigen. The sequenced material came from blood, either unsorted or a sorted T cell fraction (not recorded which). The receptors were gathered from a male donor with ankylosing spondylitis.

The chain couples TRBV7-9 to TRBJ2-1, with D perhaps being TRBD1 or TRBD2 (5 bases each). Germline CDR1 is SEHNR and CDR2 is FQNEAQ (reference sequence). The CDR3 spans 12 residues. Trimming pared 0 bases from V and 11 bases from J, leaving 8 bases between. CDR3 in amino acids: CASSLAGDKQFF. CDR3 in DNA: TGTGCCAGCAGCTTAGCGGGGGATAAGCAGTTCTTC.

The chain uses TRBV12-3 or TRBV12-4 and TRBJ2-5, with D possibly matching TRBD2 (5 bases). The CDR3 contains 17 residues. V gave up 6 bases and J gave up 1 base, with 21 bases separating them. CDR3 residues: CASRSGPHDGFQETQYF. Written as DNA, the CDR3 is TGTGCCAGCAGAAGCGGACCGCACGATGGGTTCCAAGAGACCCAGTACTTC.

This clonotype was counted between two and nine times. CDR3 nucleotide sequence: TGCGCCAGCAGCCCCGGGGATGCCCAAGAGACCCAGTACTTC. Translating it yields CASSPGDAQETQYF. The chain couples TRBV5-1 to TRBJ2-5; D is perhaps TRBD2 (5 bases). The germline V gene has CDR1 SGHRS and CDR2 YFSETQ. Trimming pared 4 bases from V and 1 base from J, leaving 11 bases between. The CDR3 consists of 14 residues.

The chain links TRBV12-3 or TRBV12-4 to TRBJ1-2; 8 bases agree with TRBD1. This CDR3 spans 14 amino acids. Trimming cost V 6 bases and J 4 bases; bases outside gene matches: 7. Here the CDR3 reads CASSLQGEGYGYTF. In DNA form, the CDR3 reads TGTGCCAGCAGCCTACAGGGGGAGGGCTATGGCTACACCTTC.

The table lists this clonotype with a few counts. V is TRBV9 and J is TRBJ1-4, with 7 nucleotides matching TRBD1. CDR3 length: 15 amino acids. Germline V gives CDR1 SGDLS, CDR2 YYNGEE. Losses at the gene ends were 4 bases for V and 8 bases for J; bases not matched to a gene: 11. CDR3: CASSSLQGDKEKLFF. Here the CDR3 DNA reads TGTGCCAGCAGCTCGCTGCAGGGGGACAAGGAAAAACTGTTTTTT.

The CDR3 DNA reads as TGTGCCAGCAGCCCACGAATGGCGGAGACCCAGTACTTC. It specifies CASSPRMAETQYF. V and J are TRBV7-8 and TRBJ2-5; D remains unclear. Trimming stripped 5 bases from V and 5 bases from J, with 12 bases between. The CDR3 sequence is 13 residues long. Germline assignment: CDR1 SGHVS and CDR2 FQNEAQ.

This clonotype was observed a handful of times. The chain employs TRBV25-1 and TRBJ2-3; 9 bases align to TRBD1. The CDR3 has 16 amino acids. Unmatched junction bases numbered 14, after V lost 1 base and J lost 12 bases. Germline-derived CDR1 and CDR2 are MGHDK and SYGVNS. Here the CDR3 reads CASSEWGQGGGSRQYF. The CDR3 nucleotides are TGTGCCAGCAGTGAATGGGGACAGGGTGGAGGAAGCCGCCAGTATTTT.

Many counts were recorded for this clonotype. This sequence joins TRBV20-1 and TRBJ2-7, with D perhaps assigned TRBD1 or TRBD2 (6 bases each). Germline CDR1 and CDR2: DFQATT and SNEGSKA (reference sequence). Trimming removed 5 bases from V and 0 bases from J, with 11 bases in between. The CDR3 contains 13 residues. This CDR3 reads CSARGTSSYEQYF. The CDR3 region has the DNA TGCAGTGCTCGGGGGACATCCTCCTACGAGCAGTACTTC.

The chain employs TRBV7-9 and TRBJ1-1; D gene uncertain. The CDR3 loop spans 14 amino acids. Germline V gives CDR1 SEHNR, CDR2 FQNEAQ (reference sequence). V shed 0 bases and J shed 1 base, with 6 bases lying between them. The CDR3 DNA sequence: TGTGCCAGCAGCTTAGCGATGGCGAACACTGAAGCTTTCTTT. Translated, it gives CASSLAMANTEAFF. Supplemented by reference TRBV7-9 and TRBJ1-1, the full variable domain reads DTGVSQNPRHKITKRGQNVTFRCDPISEHNRLYWYRQTLGQGPEFLTYFQNEAQLEKSRLLSDRFSAERPKGSFSTLEIQRTEQGDSAMYLCASSLAMANTEAFFGQGTRLTVV.

The rearrangement uses TRBV5-6 and TRBJ1-1; D is ambiguous. Germline loops: CDR1 SGHDT, CDR2 YYEEEE. The CDR3 has 11 amino acids. The germline V and J ends were trimmed by 1 base and 8 bases, with 6 bases remaining between them. The CDR3 DNA reads as TGTGCCAGCAGCTTGTACAGAGAAGCTTTCTTT. Translating it yields CASSLYREAFF. Full variable domain (remainder filled in from reference TRBV5-6 and TRBJ1-1): DAGVTQSPTHLIKTRGQQVTLRCSPKSGHDTVSWYQQALGQGPQFIFQYYEEEERQRGNFPDRFSGHQFPNYSSELNVNALLLGDSALYLCASSLYREAFFGQGTRLTVV.

This clonotype was found a few times. The V and J genes are TRBV7-9 and TRBJ2-2, with TRBD1 identical over 7 bases. Per the germline V gene, CDR1 is SEHNR and CDR2 is FQNEAQ (reference sequence). V trimming: 2 bases; J trimming: 5 bases; junction bases outside the gene matches: 5. The CDR3 has 15 amino acids. In nucleotides, the CDR3 is TGTGCCAGCAGCTTATGGGGGACAGAGACCGGGGAGCTGTTTTTT. Protein: CASSLWGTETGELFF. The full variable domain, its missing parts supplied by reference TRBV7-9 and TRBJ2-2, is DTGVSQNPRHKITKRGQNVTFRCDPISEHNRLYWYRQTLGQGPEFLTYFQNEAQLEKSRLLSDRFSAERPKGSFSTLEIQRTEQGDSAMYLCASSLWGTETGELFFGEGSRLTVL.

This clonotype was seen repeatedly, ten times or more. The chain employs TRBV7-2 and TRBJ2-7; a possible D gene is TRBD2 (7 bases). V was pared by 5 bases and J by 6 bases, with 20 bases between. Germline-derived CDR1 and CDR2 are SGHTA and FQGNSA. The CDR3 contains 15 residues. The CDR3 protein is CASSPEGGTSREQYF. For the CDR3, the DNA is TGTGCCAGCAGCCCCGAGGGGGGGACAAGTCGCGAGCAGTACTTC.